Described below is a single T cell receptor beta chain sequence and its context. The antigen is not known. The study enrolled ophthalmopathy donors with moderate-to-severe activity, CAS ≥3, NOSPECS ≥4 and duration under 3 months. The sample is drawn from a study of Graves' ophthalmopathy and Graves' hyperthyroidism. Findings and limits, study-wide: Most thyroid-expanded clonotypes exceeding 0.001 frequency were also found in blood.

Amplifying from RNA transcripts, the study obtained TCR beta CDR3 regions. Scientists carried out first-round RT-PCR using HTBI primers and then a second-round multiplex PCR. TCRdb used MiXCR to reprocess the multiplex PCR reads, holding one entry per CDR3 protein. Here the sample spans 600,000 to 700,000 distinct CDR3 sequences, roughly two fifths being singletons. The CDR3 is made up of 14 amino acids. Germline V CDR1 and CDR2: SGHTA, FQGTGA. Trimming stripped 6 bases from V and 3 bases from J, with 11 bases between. This receptor was taken from an adult man with Graves' ophthalmopathy. Sequences were obtained from peripheral blood. The chain couples TRBV7-3 to TRBJ2-2, with no clear D. CDR3 protein: CASSPPDHTGELFF. CDR3 nucleotide sequence: TGTGCCAGCAGTCCTCCTGACCACACCGGGGAGCTGTTTTTT.